A single sample gave rise to the 22 T cell receptor beta chains below, sequenced in a study of blood T cell repertoires in COVID-19. Repertoires were generated with immunoSEQ multiplex PCR, while TCRdb's copy carries only in-frame clones and drops some. The table records about 350,000 clones, roughly 87% of them present only once. Source material: PBMCs or T cells enriched from blood (not recorded which). Receptor source: a woman aged 25 to 39 who had recovered from COVID-19.

The chain uses TRBV30 and TRBJ1-6; no clear D gene. V dropped 3 bases and J dropped 0 bases, with 6 bases sitting between them. This CDR3 has 14 amino acids. Germline V lookup: CDR1 GTSNPN, CDR2 SVGIG (reference sequence). The CDR3 DNA reads TGTGCCTGGAGCCCGAGCTCCTATAATTCACCCCTCCACTTT. Protein: CAWSPSSYNSPLHF. Complete variable domain (other parts from reference TRBV30 and TRBJ1-6): SQTIHQWPATLVQPVGSPLSLECTVEGTSNPNLYWYRQAAGRGLQLLFYSVGIGQISSEVPQNLSASRPQDRQFILSSKKLLLSDSGFYLCAWSPSSYNSPLHFGNGTRLTVT.

The rearrangement joins TRBV29-1 to TRBJ2-7; TRBD2 matches at 11 bases. The CDR3 spans 14 residues. CDR1 is SQVTM, CDR2 ANQGSEA, per germline. V shed 6 bases, J shed 5 bases, and the junction held 9 bases outside the gene matches. For the CDR3, the DNA is TGCAGCGTCGTAGATAGCGGGGGGGCCCACGAGCAGTACTTC. This encodes CSVVDSGGAHEQYF.

V gene TRBV30 combines with J gene TRBJ1-4, with 9 bases aligning to TRBD1. CDR3 length equals 15 residues. Germline lookup yields CDR1 GTSNPN and CDR2 SVGIG (reference sequence). V lost 4 bases to trimming and J lost 5 bases; unmatched junction nucleotides: 8. The CDR3 nucleotides read TGTGCCTGGAAAACTTTGGGGACAGGGAATGAAAAACTGTTTTTT. Translation gives CAWKTLGTGNEKLFF.

The chain employs TRBV28 and TRBJ1-5, with TRBD1 as a possible D gene (5 bases). The CDR3 is 14 residues long. Germline values: CDR1 MDHEN, CDR2 SYDVKM. Trimming stripped 3 bases from V and 4 bases from J, with 10 bases between. CDR3 in DNA: TGTGCCAGCAGTTTGGTCCGGGGGAATCAGCCCCAGCATTTT. Encoded protein: CASSLVRGNQPQHF.

The CDR3 DNA follows: TGTGCCAGCAGCTTAAAATGGGGACAGGGGGCCGATGAGCAGTTCTTC. It specifies CASSLKWGQGADEQFF. This chain uses TRBV7-2 with TRBJ2-1, with TRBD1 matching over 12 bases. After removal of 2 bases from V and 8 bases from J, the junction contained 7 bases not matched to a gene. Germline V gene data show CDR1 as SGHTA and CDR2 as FQGNSA. The CDR3 spans 16 residues.

V is TRBV7-6 and J is TRBJ2-7, with TRBD2 as a possible D gene (6 bases). Germline-derived CDR1 and CDR2 are SGHVS and FNYEAQ. Trimming stripped 4 bases from V and 6 bases from J, with 16 bases between. CDR3 size: 14 residues. Here the CDR3 reads CASSSHRGFREQYF. The DNA of the CDR3 is TGTGCCAGCAGCTCCCACCGGGGGTTCCGCGAGCAGTACTTC. Variable domain in full (rest from reference TRBV7-6 and TRBJ2-7): GAGVSQSPRYKVTKRGQDVALRCDPISGHVSLYWYRQALGQGPEFLTYFNYEAQQDKSGLPNDRFSAERPEGSISTLTIQRTEQRDSAMYRCASSSHRGFREQYFGPGTRLTVT.

The CDR3 DNA follows: TGTGCCAGCAGCACGGTCAGGACAGTCACTGGGGCCAACGTCCTGACTTTC. It codes for CASSTVRTVTGANVLTF. The V call is TRBV21-1, the J call TRBJ2-6; TRBD1 reflects the table's D call only, with no check against the DNA. TRBV21-1 is described as a pseudogene. This CDR3 has 17 amino acids.

This clone occurred a few times. V usage is TRBV29-1 and J usage is TRBJ1-2, with 8 bases matching TRBD1. The CDR3 runs to 12 residues. Germline CDR1 is SQVTM and CDR2 is ANQGSEA. The ends lost 7 bases at V and 6 bases at J; junction bases unmatched: 7. CDR3 bases: TGCAGCGCCGGACAGGGTAATAATGGCTACACCTTC. Translation: CSAGQGNNGYTF.

J is TRBJ2-1 and V is TRBV5-1; 8 nucleotides match TRBD2. V dropped 0 bases and J dropped 0; count of bases not matched to a gene: 2. The CDR3 has 16 residues. Germline assignment: CDR1 SGHRS and CDR2 YFSETQ. CDR3 sequence reads: CASSLVLAGSYNEQFF. CDR3 nucleotide sequence: TGCGCCAGCAGCTTGGTCCTAGCGGGCTCCTACAATGAGCAGTTCTTC. The complete variable domain, with remaining parts taken from reference TRBV5-1 and TRBJ2-1, reads KAGVTQTPRYLIKTRGQQVTLSCSPISGHRSVSWYQQTPGQGLQFLFEYFSETQRNKGNFPGRFSGRQFSNSRSEMNVSTLELGDSALYLCASSLVLAGSYNEQFFGPGTRLTVL.

The V gene is TRBV27, the J gene TRBJ2-5, with TRBD2 identical over 16 bases. This CDR3 spans 16 amino acids. V lost 5 bases, J lost 3 bases, and 3 bases stayed unmatched. Germline CDR1 and CDR2: MNHEY and SMNVEV (reference sequence). The CDR3 coding sequence is TGTGCCAGCAGTCTGGGACTAGCGGGGGGGGAAGAGACCCAGTACTTC. Protein product: CASSLGLAGGEETQYF.

The rearrangement joins TRBV12-5 to TRBJ2-7; perhaps TRBD2 as D (8 bases). From germline, CDR1 is LGHNT and CDR2 FRNRAP. This CDR3 comprises 16 residues. Trimming removed 5 bases at V and 4 bases at J, with 21 bases between. The DNA for the CDR3 is TGTGCTAGTGGTCCCGGGAGGGGACAGAGAGGATACGAGCAGTACTTC. This codes for CASGPGRGQRGYEQYF.

There are a few counts of this clone. The J gene is TRBJ2-7, the V gene TRBV6-5; D is ambiguous. Germline CDR1 and CDR2: MNHEY and SVGAGI. V gave up 4 bases and J gave up 0 bases, with 13 bases separating them. The CDR3 is made up of 15 amino acids. The CDR3 loop is CASSLRVHSSYEQYF. DNA of the CDR3: TGTGCCAGCAGTTTACGCGTACACAGCTCCTACGAGCAGTACTTC.

This clone has only a few counts. The rearrangement links TRBV6-5 to TRBJ1-5, with 9 bases aligning to TRBD1. The CDR3 totals 13 residues. The germline V gene encodes CDR1 MNHEY and CDR2 SVGAGI. The J segment lost 5 bases and the V segment lost 6 bases, leaving 2 bases of the junction unmatched. This CDR3 is CASRRTGDQPQHF. The DNA for the CDR3 is TGTGCCAGCAGGCGGACAGGGGATCAGCCCCAGCATTTT.

The chain is built from TRBV20-1 and TRBJ1-1, with D unclear. Germline V lookup: CDR1 DFQATT, CDR2 SNEGSKA (reference sequence). V was pared by 8 bases and J by 1 base, with 8 bases between. CDR3 length equals 11 residues. The CDR3 sequence is CSSEENTEAFF. DNA for the CDR3: TGCAGTTCCGAGGAGAACACTGAAGCTTTCTTT.

The chain employs TRBV6-5 and TRBJ1-6; 7 bases map to TRBD1. With V trimmed by 2 bases and J by 6 bases, 7 bases remained unmatched. The CDR3 is 16 amino acids. Germline V gene lookup returns CDR1 MNHEY and CDR2 SVGAGI. CDR3 bases: TGTGCCAGCAGTTACCGCCGACAGGGCACTAATTCACCCCTCCACTTT. Translation: CASSYRRQGTNSPLHF.

This clone was counted only a few times. The chain combines TRBV7-8 with TRBJ1-6, with D tentatively TRBD1 (5 bases). Germline CDR1 and CDR2: SGHVS and FQNEAQ. Trimming stripped 2 bases from V and 7 bases from J, with 6 bases between. The length of the CDR3 is 13 residues. The CDR3 bases are TGTGCCAGCAGCTTAAAGGGGAATTCACCCCTCCACTTT. Residues: CASSLKGNSPLHF.

This chain connects TRBV2 to TRBJ1-3; TRBD1 is a possible D gene (5 bases). The V gene's germline CDR1 is SNHLY and CDR2 FYNNEI. The CDR3 runs to 15 residues. The ends were cut back, 4 bases at V and 4 bases at J, with 14 bases in the middle. The CDR3 nucleotides are TGTGCCAGCAGTGCGTCGGGGGTCCCAGGAAACACCATATATTTT. Protein sequence: CASSASGVPGNTIYF.

The chain couples TRBV9 to TRBJ1-3; D uncertain. The germline gives CDR1 SGDLS, CDR2 YYNGEE. This CDR3 is built from 16 residues. The V end lost 0 bases, the J end lost 0 bases, and 10 bases lay between the germline ends. CDR3 residues: CASSVVERLSGNTIYF. The CDR3 DNA follows: TGTGCCAGCAGCGTAGTCGAGAGACTCTCTGGAAACACCATATATTTT. Filled out from reference TRBV9 and TRBJ1-3, the complete variable domain reads DSGVTQTPKHLITATGQRVTLRCSPRSGDLSVYWYQQSLDQGLQFLIQYYNGEERAKGNILERFSAQQFPDLHSELNLSSLELGDSALYFCASSVVERLSGNTIYFGEGSWLTVV.

The rearrangement uses TRBV9 and TRBJ1-2, with D possibly matching TRBD1 (6 bases). Germline V lookup: CDR1 SGDLS, CDR2 YYNGEE. V was clipped by 0 bases and J by 5 bases, with 17 bases between them. The length of the CDR3 is 16 residues. The DNA of the CDR3 is TGTGCCAGCAGCGTAGCTCGGGCAGGGGCTGGGTATGGCTACACCTTC. Residues: CASSVARAGAGYGYTF. Drawing the rest from reference TRBV9 and TRBJ1-2, the complete variable domain is DSGVTQTPKHLITATGQRVTLRCSPRSGDLSVYWYQQSLDQGLQFLIQYYNGEERAKGNILERFSAQQFPDLHSELNLSSLELGDSALYFCASSVARAGAGYGYTFGSGTRLTVV.

This clone was seen only once. V usage is TRBV19 and J usage is TRBJ1-4; D is possibly TRBD1 (6 bases). This CDR3 has 14 amino acids. V was pared by 4 bases and J by 3 bases, with 9 bases between. The germline gives CDR1 LNHDA, CDR2 SQIVND (reference sequence). CDR3 nucleotide sequence: TGTGCCAGTAGTAAGGGGGTTTCTAATGAAAAACTGTTTTTT. Amino acids: CASSKGVSNEKLFF.

This chain joins TRBV5-4 and TRBJ1-3; perhaps TRBD1 as D (5 bases). CDR1 is SGHNT and CDR2 is YYREEE in the germline V gene (reference sequence). Trimming cost V 4 bases and J 2 bases, with 10 bases left between them. The CDR3 loop spans 14 amino acids. For the CDR3, the DNA is TGTGCCAGCAGCCTCCAGGGTACTGGAAACACCATATATTTT. As protein: CASSLQGTGNTIYF.

V usage is TRBV15 and J usage is TRBJ2-5; weak D call: TRBD2 (6 bases). V was trimmed by 0 bases and J by 5 bases, leaving 16 bases between them. The CDR3 extends over 16 amino acids. Germline V gene sequence: CDR1 LNHNV, CDR2 YYDKDF (reference sequence). The CDR3 sequence: CATSRDLGGVGETQYF. For the CDR3, the DNA is TGTGCCACCAGCAGAGATCTTGGCGGGGTTGGGGAGACCCAGTACTTC. Full variable domain (rest looked up from reference TRBV15 and TRBJ2-5): DAMVIQNPRYQVTQFGKPVTLSCSQTLNHNVMYWYQQKSSQAPKLLFHYYDKDFNNEADTPDNFQSRRPNTSFCFLDIRSPGLGDTAMYLCATSRDLGGVGETQYFGPGTRLLVL.